This is a list of T cell receptor beta chains from one sample in a study of multiple sclerosis patients with progressive multifocal leukoencephalopathy. Using immunoSEQ multiplex PCR, the repertoire was profiled, and TCRdb retains in-frame clones only, with some absent. This sample has tens of thousands of clones, with 90% found just once. Sequenced material: PBMCs, taken from a patient treated with natalizumab. Receptor source: a human donor with multiple sclerosis. CDR3s include the opening cysteine and the closing phenylalanine or tryptophan. The order of the fields is clone size, V gene, J gene, D gene, CDR3 DNA, CDR3 protein. A D gene is named only where the DNA matches it firmly. The size of a clone is reported for some rows only, either as once, few or many, or as a class for expanded clones.

clone size: .
V gene: TRBV5-6
J gene: TRBJ1-6
D gene: .
CDR3 DNA: TGTGCCAGCAGCTTGTCGGGAAGCTCCTATAATTCACCCCTCCACTTT
CDR3 protein: CASSLSGSSYNSPLHF

clone size: .
V gene: TRBV5-8
J gene: TRBJ1-2
D gene: .
CDR3 DNA: TGTGCCAGCAGCTTCGTGGGGGGCCGGCACTATGGCTACACCTTC
CDR3 protein: CASSFVGGRHYGYTF

clone size: once
V gene: TRBV10-1
J gene: TRBJ2-7
D gene: .
CDR3 DNA: TGCGCCAGCAGTGAGAGGTTAAACTACGAGCAGTACTTC
CDR3 protein: CASSERLNYEQYF

clone size: .
V gene: TRBV5-4
J gene: TRBJ2-7
D gene: .
CDR3 DNA: TGTGCCAGCAGCTTAGCGGGCAGCCTCTACGAGCAGTACTTC
CDR3 protein: CASSLAGSLYEQYF

clone size: .
V gene: TRBV4-3
J gene: TRBJ2-2
D gene: .
CDR3 DNA: TGCGCCAGCAGCCGGACAGTGAACACCGGGGAGCTGTTTTTT
CDR3 protein: CASSRTVNTGELFF

clone size: .
V gene: TRBV9
J gene: TRBJ1-6
D gene: .
CDR3 DNA: TGTGCCAGCAGCGTCCAGGGGCAGGATAATTCACCCCTCCACTTT
CDR3 protein: CASSVQGQDNSPLHF

clone size: once
V gene: TRBV5-6
J gene: TRBJ2-1
D gene: .
CDR3 DNA: TGTGCCAGCAGCGATCGACGGGGCCTCGGCAATGAGCAGTTCTTC
CDR3 protein: CASSDRRGLGNEQFF

clone size: .
V gene: TRBV27
J gene: TRBJ2-3
D gene: .
CDR3 DNA: TGTGCCAGCAGCCCCGTGGGGACCGCTGTCACAGATACGCGGTATTTT
CDR3 protein: CASSPVGTAVTDTRYF

clone size: .
V gene: TRBV5-8
J gene: TRBJ2-5
D gene: TRBD1
CDR3 DNA: TGTGCCAGCAGCCCCGGAACAGGGGTTCAAGAGACCCAGTACTTC
CDR3 protein: CASSPGTGVQETQYF

clone size: .
V gene: TRBV10-3
J gene: TRBJ1-5
D gene: TRBD1
CDR3 DNA: TGTGCCATCAGCGCGACAGGGAGGAGCAATCAGCCCCAGCATTTT
CDR3 protein: CAISATGRSNQPQHF

clone size: .
V gene: TRBV9
J gene: TRBJ1-6
D gene: .
CDR3 DNA: TGTGCCAGCAGCGCGACACCTAATAATTCACCCCTCCACTTT
CDR3 protein: CASSATPNNSPLHF

clone size: .
V gene: TRBV9
J gene: TRBJ2-5
D gene: TRBD2
CDR3 DNA: TGTGCCAGCAGCGTAGCTACTAGCGAGGAGACCCAGTACTTC
CDR3 protein: CASSVATSEETQYF

clone size: .
V gene: TRBV2
J gene: TRBJ2-7
D gene: TRBD1
CDR3 DNA: TGTGCCAGCAGCGGGGCGAGACAGGGGGCCTCCTACGAGCAGTACTTC
CDR3 protein: CASSGARQGASYEQYF

clone size: .
V gene: TRBV7-8
J gene: TRBJ1-3
D gene: .
CDR3 DNA: TGTGCCAGCAGTCAAATAATGTTAGGCCTTAGCTCTGGAAACACCATATATTTT
CDR3 protein: CASSQIMLGLSSGNTIYF

clone size: .
V gene: TRBV29-1
J gene: TRBJ1-1
D gene: .
CDR3 DNA: TGCAGCGTTGAAGAGGGGGGAACTGAAGCTTTCTTT
CDR3 protein: CSVEEGGTEAFF

clone size: .
V gene: TRBV5-1
J gene: TRBJ2-5
D gene: .
CDR3 DNA: TGCGCCAGCAGCTTGACGGGGGCCCAAGAGACCCAGTACTTC
CDR3 protein: CASSLTGAQETQYF

clone size: .
V gene: TRBV6-5
J gene: TRBJ1-5
D gene: .
CDR3 DNA: TGTGCCAGCAGTTATAGCGAAGATAGCAATCAGCCCCAGCATTTT
CDR3 protein: CASSYSEDSNQPQHF

clone size: .
V gene: TRBV30
J gene: TRBJ2-3
D gene: .
CDR3 DNA: TGTGCCTGCGTAAGGGGGGTCAGCACAGATACGCAGTATTTT
CDR3 protein: CACVRGVSTDTQYF

clone size: few
V gene: TRBV18
J gene: TRBJ2-2
D gene: .
CDR3 DNA: TGTGCCAGCTCACGGGGCGGGGCGAACACCGGGGAGCTGTTTTTT
CDR3 protein: CASSRGGANTGELFF

clone size: once
V gene: TRBV11-2
J gene: TRBJ2-3
D gene: .
CDR3 DNA: TGTGCCAGCAGCTTGAGTTATACGCAGTATTTT
CDR3 protein: CASSLSYTQYF

clone size: once
V gene: TRBV6-5
J gene: TRBJ1-3
D gene: TRBD1
CDR3 DNA: TGTGCCAGCAGTTTCGGGACAGCTCGCGGAAACACCATATATTTT
CDR3 protein: CASSFGTARGNTIYF

clone size: .
V gene: TRBV7-2
J gene: TRBJ1-1
D gene: .
CDR3 DNA: TGTGCCAGCAGCTTAAAAAGATACACGACGAACACTGAAGCTTTCTTT
CDR3 protein: CASSLKRYTTNTEAFF

clone size: .
V gene: TRBV7-9
J gene: TRBJ2-5
D gene: .
CDR3 DNA: TGTGCCAGCAGCCCATCAATGGAGACCCAGTACTTC
CDR3 protein: CASSPSMETQYF

clone size: .
V gene: TRBV4-1
J gene: TRBJ1-6
D gene: .
CDR3 DNA: TGCGCCAGCAGCCCGCTTCGAGGGTCCTCACCCCTCCACTTT
CDR3 protein: CASSPLRGSSPLHF

clone size: .
V gene: TRBV2
J gene: TRBJ1-5
D gene: .
CDR3 DNA: TGTGCCAGCAGTTGGGAGGGTGGTCAGCCCCAGCATTTT
CDR3 protein: CASSWEGGQPQHF

clone size: .
V gene: TRBV11-2
J gene: TRBJ2-3
D gene: .
CDR3 DNA: TGTGCCAGCAGCTTAGACAGCTGGCAGGGTTCAGGAGATACGCAGTATTTT
CDR3 protein: CASSLDSWQGSGDTQYF

clone size: .
V gene: TRBV6-5
J gene: TRBJ1-4
D gene: TRBD1
CDR3 DNA: TGTGCCAGCAGACGGGACAGGGTCTATGAAAAACTGTTTTTT
CDR3 protein: CASRRDRVYEKLFF

clone size: .
V gene: TRBV6-6
J gene: TRBJ1-6
D gene: TRBD1
CDR3 DNA: TGTGCCAGCAGTTGGGACAGCAGCTCCTATAATTCACCCCTCCACTTT
CDR3 protein: CASSWDSSSYNSPLHF

clone size: .
V gene: TRBV5-1
J gene: TRBJ1-6
D gene: TRBD1
CDR3 DNA: TGCGCCAGCAGTGTAAGATCGACAGGGCTCAATTCACCCCTCCACTTT
CDR3 protein: CASSVRSTGLNSPLHF

clone size: .
V gene: TRBV5-1
J gene: TRBJ1-6
D gene: .
CDR3 DNA: TGCGCCAGCAGCCCGAGCGGGCGGAATAATTCACCCCTCCACTTT
CDR3 protein: CASSPSGRNNSPLHF

clone size: few
V gene: TRBV21-1
J gene: TRBJ2-7
D gene: .
CDR3 DNA: TGTGCCAGCACACTGATGGAGGACAGGGGCTACGAGCAGTACTTC
CDR3 protein: CASTLMEDRGYEQYF

clone size: .
V gene: TRBV7-9
J gene: TRBJ1-5
D gene: .
CDR3 DNA: TGTGCCAGCAGCTTGGACAGCAGACAGCCCCAGCATTTT
CDR3 protein: CASSLDSRQPQHF

clone size: .
V gene: TRBV6-6
J gene: TRBJ2-2
D gene: .
CDR3 DNA: TGTGCCAGTCTCCGGTCCGGGGAGCTGTTTTTT
CDR3 protein: CASLRSGELFF

clone size: few
V gene: TRBV4-3
J gene: TRBJ1-1
D gene: .
CDR3 DNA: TGCGCCAGCAGCCAGTACAGGAACACTGAAGCTTTCTTT
CDR3 protein: CASSQYRNTEAFF

clone size: .
V gene: TRBV6-1
J gene: TRBJ1-5
D gene: .
CDR3 DNA: TGTGCCAGCAGCTTAATCCAGGGGAGCAATCAGCCCCAGCATTTT
CDR3 protein: CASSLIQGSNQPQHF

clone size: few
V gene: TRBV10-3
J gene: TRBJ1-2
D gene: .
CDR3 DNA: TGTGCCATCAGTGGCGGGGAATTCCGGGGCTACACCTTC
CDR3 protein: CAISGGEFRGYTF

clone size: once
V gene: TRBV5-6
J gene: TRBJ1-5
D gene: .
CDR3 DNA: TGTGCCAGCAGCTTGACGGGAGGGTTGAGCAATCAGCCCCAGCATTTT
CDR3 protein: CASSLTGGLSNQPQHF